This passage covers 14 T cell receptor beta chains from one sample sequenced in a study of T cell repertoires in cytomegalovirus infection. No antigen is known for these receptors. One entry per CDR3 protein results from TCRdb running MiXCR on the reads. In the table there are hundreds of thousands of distinct CDR3 sequences, roughly 43% of which are singletons. Material: cultured PBMCs, obtained from culture after CMV antigen stimulation. Receptors were obtained from a human donor in good health (CMV status not recorded). Some clones in this sample may be carry-over from other donors' samples.

The V and J genes are TRBV19 and TRBJ2-5; D remains unclear. The ends were cut back, 3 bases at V and 0 bases at J, with 5 bases in the middle. CDR1 is LNHDA, CDR2 SQIVND, per germline (reference sequence). CDR3 size: 13 residues. The DNA of the CDR3 is TGTGCCAGTAGTATTCGACACCAAGAGACCCAGTACTTC. Translation gives CASSIRHQETQYF. Drawing the rest from reference TRBV19 and TRBJ2-5, the complete variable domain is DGGITQSPKYLFRKEGQNVTLSCEQNLNHDAMYWYRQDPGQGLRLIYYSQIVNDFQKGDIAEGYSVSREKKESFPLTVTSAQKNPTAFYLCASSIRHQETQYFGPGTRLLVL.

This clonotype was counted only a few times. This sequence joins TRBV6-6 and TRBJ1-6; weak D call: TRBD1 (5 bases). There are 16 residues in the CDR3. Trimming shortened V by 6 bases and J by 5 bases, and 17 bases separated the two germline ends. Germline CDR1 and CDR2: MNHNY and SVGAGI (reference sequence). CDR3 protein: CASSRVGGTDNSPLHF. The CDR3 bases are TGTGCCAGCAGCCGCGTCGGCGGGACTGATAATTCACCCCTCCACTTT.

The chain employs TRBV28 and TRBJ2-1, with 12 bases fitting TRBD2. Trimming removed 2 bases from V and 9 bases from J; junction bases left unmatched: 5. Germline CDR1 is MDHEN and CDR2 is SYDVKM. This CDR3 has 15 residues. The CDR3 region has the DNA TGTGCCAGCAGTTTACCTAGCGGGGGGGCCTTTGAGCAGTTCTTC. Its protein product is CASSLPSGGAFEQFF.

V gene TRBV6-5 combines with J gene TRBJ2-1; D could derive from TRBD1 or TRBD2 (5 bases each). Germline CDR1 and CDR2: MNHEY and SVGAGI. Trimming stripped 0 bases from V and 5 bases from J, with 14 bases between. This CDR3 is 16 amino acids long. Here the CDR3 reads CASSYSVGTPNNEQFF. DNA of the CDR3: TGTGCCAGCAGTTACTCGGTCGGGACCCCAAACAATGAGCAGTTCTTC.

The V gene is TRBV4-3, the J gene TRBJ2-2; 9 nucleotides line up with TRBD1. V shed 4 bases, J shed 0 bases, and the junction held 6 bases outside the gene matches. The germline gives CDR1 LGHNA, CDR2 YSLEER. The CDR3 extends over 17 amino acids. For the CDR3, the DNA is TGCGCCAGCAGCCTATGGACAGGGGCCGCGAACACCGGGGAGCTGTTTTTT. Encoded protein: CASSLWTGAANTGELFF.

This clonotype came up once. The genes are TRBV29-1 and TRBJ1-3; the match to TRBD1 covers 9 bases. CDR1 and CDR2 (germline): SQVTM, ANQGSEA. The CDR3 contains 14 residues. J lost 2 bases, V lost 3 bases, and 2 bases had no gene match. The CDR3 sequence is CSVEGDRAGNTIYF. CDR3 coding DNA: TGCAGCGTTGAGGGGGACAGGGCTGGAAACACCATATATTTT.

This clonotype has only a few counts. The V gene is TRBV7-2, the J gene TRBJ2-7; D remains unclear. Germline values: CDR1 SGHTA, CDR2 FQGNSA. The CDR3 consists of 12 residues. Trimming removed 5 bases at V and 3 bases at J, with 8 bases between. The CDR3 reads CASSPYLYEQYF. The CDR3 bases are TGTGCCAGCAGCCCCTATCTCTACGAGCAGTACTTC.

There are many counts of this clonotype. The chain carries TRBV7-2 and TRBJ2-1; 10 bases line up with TRBD2. V lost 5 bases to trimming and J lost 5 bases; unmatched junction nucleotides: 6. Germline V CDR1 and CDR2: SGHTA, FQGNSA. The CDR3 is made up of 15 amino acids. Written as DNA, the CDR3 is TGTGCCAGCAGCCTAAGGACTAGCGGTAACAATGAGCAGTTCTTC. It translates to CASSLRTSGNNEQFF.

The chain carries TRBV27 and TRBJ2-7; TRBD2 matches at 12 bases. There are 14 residues in the CDR3. The junction had 7 bases not matched to a gene; V was cut back by 6 bases and J by 7 bases. Germline CDR1 and CDR2: MNHEY and SMNVEV (reference sequence). For the CDR3, the DNA is TGTGCCAGCAGGCTAGCGGGAGGGCCGGTGGAGCAGTACTTC. Encoded protein: CASRLAGGPVEQYF.

The CDR3: CASSRWTGGNYTEAFF. CDR3 DNA: TGTGCCAGCAGCCGTTGGACAGGGGGGAACTACACTGAAGCTTTCTTT. This chain joins TRBV7-6 and TRBJ1-1, with 10 bases identical to TRBD1. Losses at the gene ends were 5 bases for V and 3 bases for J; bases not matched to a gene: 9. CDR3 length: 16 residues. Germline V gene sequence: CDR1 SGHVS, CDR2 FNYEAQ.

A remark on this clonotype: This CDR3 fails to terminate in the conserved phenylalanine or tryptophan, so it likely reflects a read error. This chain uses TRBV7-2 with TRBJ2-1; TRBD2 might be the D (5 bases). There are 12 residues in the CDR3. CDR1 and CDR2 from the germline V gene are SGHTA and FQGNSA. Trimming pared 1 base from V and 8 bases from J, leaving 6 bases between. CDR3 DNA sequence: TGTGCCAGCAGCTTAGACGGGGATGAGCAGTTCTTA. It is translated as CASSLDGDEQFL.

The CDR3 DNA reads as TGTGCCAGCAGCTCACTACAGGGTACCGACGAGCAGTACTTC. The encoded protein is CASSSLQGTDEQYF. The J gene is TRBJ2-7, the V gene TRBV7-2, with D possibly matching TRBD1 (6 bases). V was pared by 4 bases and J by 5 bases, with 15 bases between. CDR1 SGHTA and CDR2 FQGNSA come from the germline V gene. CDR3 length equals 14 residues. Supplemented by reference TRBV7-2 and TRBJ2-7, the full variable domain reads GAGVSQSPSNKVTEKGKDVELRCDPISGHTALYWYRQSLGQGLEFLIYFQGNSAPDKSGLPSDRFSAERTGGSVSTLTIQRTQQEDSAVYLCASSSLQGTDEQYFGPGTRLTVT.

The sample holds a few counts of this clonotype. The rearrangement joins TRBV7-2 to TRBJ1-2; a weak D match, TRBD1 (5 bases). Germline V gene lookup returns CDR1 SGHTA and CDR2 FQGNSA. Trimming removed 5 bases at V and 6 bases at J, with 19 bases between. The CDR3 runs 15 residues. DNA for the CDR3: TGTGCCAGCAGCCCAGACTCAGGGTTCGATCATGGCTACACCTTC. Translation: CASSPDSGFDHGYTF.

In this sample, this clonotype turned up a few times. V gene TRBV6-6 combines with J gene TRBJ2-1; TRBD1 agrees at 7 bases. After removal of 5 bases from V and 5 bases from J, the junction contained 15 bases not matched to a gene. Germline V gene lookup returns CDR1 MNHNY and CDR2 SVGAGI (reference sequence). CDR3 length: 17 residues. In DNA, the CDR3 is TGTGCCAGCAGTGGCAAGCCCCCACGACAGGGCAACAATGAGCAGTTCTTC. Protein: CASSGKPPRQGNNEQFF.